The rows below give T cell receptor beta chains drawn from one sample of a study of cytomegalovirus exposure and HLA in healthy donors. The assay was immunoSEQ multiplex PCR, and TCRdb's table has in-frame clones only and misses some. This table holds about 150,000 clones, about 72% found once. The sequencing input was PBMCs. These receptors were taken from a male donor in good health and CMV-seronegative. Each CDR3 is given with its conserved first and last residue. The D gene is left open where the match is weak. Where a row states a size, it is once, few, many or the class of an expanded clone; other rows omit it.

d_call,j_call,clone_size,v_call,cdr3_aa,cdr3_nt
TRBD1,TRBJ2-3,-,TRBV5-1,CASSARQGSTDTQYF,TGCGCCAGCAGCGCCCGACAGGGTAGCACAGATACGCAGTATTTT
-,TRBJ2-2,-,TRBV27,CASSSITTGWDTGELFF,TGTGCCAGCAGTTCCATCACCACAGGGTGGGACACCGGGGAGCTGTTTTTT
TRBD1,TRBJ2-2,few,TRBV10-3,CAISVTGDPNTGELFF,TGTGCCATCAGTGTTACAGGGGACCCGAACACCGGGGAGCTGTTTTTT
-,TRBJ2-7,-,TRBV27,CASSSTGTYEQYF,TGTGCCAGCAGTTCGACGGGAACCTACGAGCAGTACTTC
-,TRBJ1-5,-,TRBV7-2,CASSARQASNQPQHF,TGTGCCAGCAGCGCAAGACAGGCCAGCAATCAGCCCCAGCATTTT
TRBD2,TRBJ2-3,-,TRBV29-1,CSVERAGRVDTQYF,TGCAGCGTTGAACGGGCAGGGAGGGTAGATACGCAGTATTTT
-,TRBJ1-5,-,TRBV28,CASSARYSNQPQHF,TGTGCCAGCAGTGCGCGTTATAGCAATCAGCCCCAGCATTTT
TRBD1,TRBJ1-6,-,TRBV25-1,CASSELGRTGNSPLHF,TGTGCCAGCAGTGAATTAGGAAGGACAGGGAATTCACCCCTCCACTTT
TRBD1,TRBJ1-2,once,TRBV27,CANPIPHHEQGGDGYTF,TGTGCCAACCCCATACCCCACCACGAACAGGGGGGGGATGGCTACACCTTC
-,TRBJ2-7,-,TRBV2,CASSERLTYEQYF,TGTGCCAGCAGTGAAAGACTGACTTACGAGCAGTACTTC
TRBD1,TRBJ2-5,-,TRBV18,CASTIRQGERETQYF,TGTGCCAGCACTATCAGACAGGGGGAGAGGGAGACCCAGTACTTC
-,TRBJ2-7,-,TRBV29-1,CSVRTRTSYEQYF,TGCAGCGTCCGGACTCGTACCTCCTACGAGCAGTACTTC
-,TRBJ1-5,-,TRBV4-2,CASSPLGQGTNQPQHF,TGTGCCAGCAGCCCACTCGGGCAGGGAACCAATCAGCCCCAGCATTTT
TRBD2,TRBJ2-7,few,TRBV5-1,CASSLLAGATYEQYF,TGCGCCAGCAGCTTGCTAGCGGGGGCCACCTACGAGCAGTACTTC
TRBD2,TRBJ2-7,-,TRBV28,CASSLMGTSGYEQYF,TGTGCCAGCAGTCTCATGGGGACTAGCGGCTACGAGCAGTACTTC
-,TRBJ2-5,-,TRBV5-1,CASSLVGDQETQYF,TGCGCCAGCAGCTTGGTCGGGGACCAAGAGACCCAGTACTTC
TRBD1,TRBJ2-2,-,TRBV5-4,CASSLGGGGTGELFF,TGTGCCAGCAGCTTAGGGGGCGGTGGCACCGGGGAGCTGTTTTTT
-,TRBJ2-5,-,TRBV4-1,CASSQDEGQQETQYF,TGCGCCAGCAGCCAAGACGAGGGCCAGCAAGAGACCCAGTACTTC
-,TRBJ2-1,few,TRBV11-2,CASSLTVNNEQFF,TGTGCCAGCAGCTTAACAGTGAACAATGAGCAGTTCTTC
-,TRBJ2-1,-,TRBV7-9,CASSSSASGLYNEQFF,TGTGCCAGCAGCTCGAGCGCCAGCGGCCTCTACAATGAGCAGTTCTTC
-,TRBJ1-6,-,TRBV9,CASSVSHATYNSPLHF,TGTGCCAGCAGCGTCTCTCACGCGACCTATAATTCACCCCTCCACTTT
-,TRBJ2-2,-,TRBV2,CASSEIRSGGELFF,TGTGCCAGCAGTGAAATCCGGAGTGGCGGGGAGCTGTTTTTT
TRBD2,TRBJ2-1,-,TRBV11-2,CASSFRNPGTSGYNEQFF,TGTGCCAGCAGCTTTCGGAATCCCGGGACTAGCGGATACAATGAGCAGTTCTTC
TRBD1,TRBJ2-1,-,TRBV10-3,CAISEGTDYYNEQFF,TGTGCCATCAGTGAAGGGACAGATTACTACAATGAGCAGTTCTTC
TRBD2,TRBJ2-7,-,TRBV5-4,CASSFGSGGSDYEQYF,TGTGCCAGCAGCTTTGGTAGCGGGGGGTCTGACTACGAGCAGTACTTC
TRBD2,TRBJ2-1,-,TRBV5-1,CASSLKSRLAGVTIGEQFF,TGCGCCAGCAGCTTGAAGTCCCGACTAGCGGGAGTAACAATCGGGGAGCAGTTCTTC
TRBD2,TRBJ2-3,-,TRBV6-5,CASSLRGGTDTQYF,TGTGCCAGCAGCCTACGGGGGGGCACAGATACGCAGTATTTT
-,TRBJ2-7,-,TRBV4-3,CASSQERGYEQYF,TGCGCCAGCAGCCAAGAGCGGGGCTACGAGCAGTACTTC
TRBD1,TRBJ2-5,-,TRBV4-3,CASSQGGGQGALGEETQYF,TGCGCCAGCAGCCAAGGGGGGGGACAGGGGGCTCTGGGTGAAGAGACCCAGTACTTC
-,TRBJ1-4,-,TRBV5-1,CASSSRGTDEKLFF,TGCGCCAGCAGCTCCAGGGGAACGGATGAAAAACTGTTTTTT
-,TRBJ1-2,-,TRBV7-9,CASSLNAGPYGYTF,TGTGCCAGCAGCTTAAACGCGGGACCCTATGGCTACACCTTC
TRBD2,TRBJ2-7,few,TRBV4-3,CASSRTGTSGSYEQYF,TGCGCCAGCAGCCGGACCGGGACTAGCGGGAGCTACGAGCAGTACTTC
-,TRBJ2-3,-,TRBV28,CASSPQGLGQYF,TGTGCCAGCAGTCCCCAGGGGCTGGGGCAGTATTTT
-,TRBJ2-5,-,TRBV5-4,CASSLSGFEETQYF,TGTGCCAGCAGCTTGAGCGGGTTTGAAGAGACCCAGTACTTC
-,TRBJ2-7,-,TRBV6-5,CASSYWRGSDEQYF,TGTGCCAGCAGTTACTGGAGGGGATCCGACGAGCAGTACTTC
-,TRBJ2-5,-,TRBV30,CAWSVGVKETQYF,TGTGCCTGGAGTGTAGGGGTAAAAGAGACCCAGTACTTC
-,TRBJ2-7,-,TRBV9,CASSVDPGKEQYF,TGTGCCAGCAGCGTAGACCCAGGGAAGGAGCAGTACTTC
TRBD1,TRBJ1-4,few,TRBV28,CASSPAGTGYEKLFF,TGTGCCAGCAGTCCCGCCGGGACAGGGTATGAAAAACTGTTTTTT
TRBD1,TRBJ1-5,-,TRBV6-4,CASSDSWDRDLSRCPQHF,TGTGCCAGCAGTGACTCATGGGACAGGGACCTTAGCAGGTGTCCCCAGCATTTT
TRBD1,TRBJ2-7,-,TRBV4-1,CASSQGPTGNWHEQYF,TGCGCCAGCAGCCAGGGGCCGACAGGGAATTGGCACGAGCAGTACTTC